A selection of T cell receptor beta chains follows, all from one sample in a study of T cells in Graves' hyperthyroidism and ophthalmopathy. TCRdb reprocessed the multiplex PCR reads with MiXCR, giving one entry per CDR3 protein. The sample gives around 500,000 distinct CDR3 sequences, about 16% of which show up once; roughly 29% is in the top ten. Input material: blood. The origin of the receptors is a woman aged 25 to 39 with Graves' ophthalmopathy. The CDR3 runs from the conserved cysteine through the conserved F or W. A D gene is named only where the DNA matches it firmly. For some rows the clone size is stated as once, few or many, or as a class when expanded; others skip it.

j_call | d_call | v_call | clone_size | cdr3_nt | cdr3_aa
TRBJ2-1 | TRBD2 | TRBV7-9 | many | TGTGCCAGCATCAATACCTACCGGGACACTAGCGGGGGTACGCATGTGCAGTTCTTC | CASINTYRDTSGGTHVQFF
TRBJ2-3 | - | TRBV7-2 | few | TGTGCCAGCAGCCGTCTCGAGTATACGCAGTATTTT | CASSRLEYTQYF
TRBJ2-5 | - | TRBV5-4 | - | TGTGCCAGCAGCTCGATCACGCAAGAGACCCAGTACTTC | CASSSITQETQYF
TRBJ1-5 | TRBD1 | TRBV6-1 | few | TGTGCCAGCAGAGAAGCAGGGGGCGGCAATCAGCCCCAGCATTTT | CASREAGGGNQPQHF
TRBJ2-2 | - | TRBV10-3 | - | TGTGCCACCACAGGGGGGGTGGCCGGGGAGCTGTTTTTT | CATTGGVAGELFF
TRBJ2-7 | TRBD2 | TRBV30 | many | TGTGCCTGGAAGGCAGCAGCGGGAGCCTACGAGCAGTACTTC | CAWKAAAGAYEQYF
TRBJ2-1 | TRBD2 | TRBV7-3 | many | TGTGCCAGCAGCTTAAGAGGGACTAGCGACTATGAGCAGTTCTTC | CASSLRGTSDYEQFF
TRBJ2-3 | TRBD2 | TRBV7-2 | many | TGTGCCAGCACCTCCCTAGCGGGAGCAGGAGATACGCAGTATTTT | CASTSLAGAGDTQYF
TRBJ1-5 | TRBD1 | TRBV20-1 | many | TGCAGTGCCACGGCTACAGGGGGCAATCAGCCCCAGCATTTT | CSATATGGNQPQHF
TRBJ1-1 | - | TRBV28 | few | TGTGCCAGCAGTTTGGCAGGGACACTAAACACTGAAGCTTTCTTT | CASSLAGTLNTEAFF
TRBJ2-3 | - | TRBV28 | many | TGTGCCACCACGGGGACCACAATGAGCACAGATACGCAGTATTTT | CATTGTTMSTDTQYF
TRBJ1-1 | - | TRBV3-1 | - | TGTGCCAGCAGTCAAAAGGGTACCTTGAACACTAAAGCTTTCTTT | CASSQKGTLNTKAFF
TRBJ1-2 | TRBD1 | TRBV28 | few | TGTGCCAGCATAAGACCGGGACAGGAAGGCTACACCTTC | CASIRPGQEGYTF
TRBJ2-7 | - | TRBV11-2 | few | TGTGCCAGCAGCTTTGGGGTCCCGGGCGAGCAGTACTTC | CASSFGVPGEQYF
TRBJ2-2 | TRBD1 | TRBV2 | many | TGTGCCAGCAGCGCCGGGACAGTTAGGGAGCTGTTTTTT | CASSAGTVRELFF
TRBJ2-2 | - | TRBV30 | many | TGTGCCTGGAGTCTCGGGGAGAACACCGGGGAGCTGTTTTTT | CAWSLGENTGELFF
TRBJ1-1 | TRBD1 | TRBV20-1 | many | TGCAGTGCGGGGGACAGGGGGACTTTGAACACTGAAGCTTTCTTT | CSAGDRGTLNTEAFF
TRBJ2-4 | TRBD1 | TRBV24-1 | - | TGTGCCACCAGTGATTCGGGGACAGCGGCGAAGGCTCAGTACTTC | CATSDSGTAAKAQYF
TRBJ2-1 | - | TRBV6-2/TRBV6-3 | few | TGTGCCAGCAGAACCCCGGGACTCGCCTTCGGGCAGTTCTTC | CASRTPGLAFGQFF
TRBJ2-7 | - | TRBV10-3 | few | TGTGCCATCAGTGGAGGCGGGACAGAAGCCTACGAGCAGTACTTC | CAISGGGTEAYEQYF